This is a list of T cell receptor beta chains from one sample in a study of cytomegalovirus exposure and HLA in healthy donors. Here immunoSEQ multiplex PCR was the method, and the copy in TCRdb shows in-frame clones only, minus some. The profile shows approximately 120,000 clones, 72% of them singletons. The sample comprised PBMCs. The receptors were gathered from a man aged 30 to 45 in good health and CMV-seronegative. Both conserved end residues are part of each CDR3. D genes are given only for firm matches. The size field is filled for only some rows; it gives once, few, many or a size class.

TRBV14	TRBJ2-7	NA	NA	TGTGCCAGCAGCCAAGATCATGGGGGGAGCTCCTACGAGCAGTACTTC	CASSQDHGGSSYEQYF
TRBV15	TRBJ1-4	NA	TRBD1	TGTGCCACCAGCGGACAGGGGCAGTGGCATAATGAAAAACTGTTTTTT	CATSGQGQWHNEKLFF
TRBV5-1	TRBJ1-2	NA	TRBD1	TGCGCCAGCAGCGGCGGGACAGGCGCTCCTGATGGCTACACCTTC	CASSGGTGAPDGYTF
TRBV7-9	TRBJ1-1	NA	NA	TGTGCCAGCAGCGCGGGCATCGAGGGAGCTTTCTTT	CASSAGIEGAFF
TRBV11-1	TRBJ2-3	NA	TRBD1	TGTGCCAGCAGCGCCCGGGGGACAGGGGCGGGCACAGATACGCAGTATTTT	CASSARGTGAGTDTQYF
TRBV4-2	TRBJ1-2	once	NA	TGTGCCAGCAGCCAAGGGCAAGAAAGTTATGGCTACACCTTC	CASSQGQESYGYTF
TRBV7-8	TRBJ1-1	NA	TRBD1	TGTGCCAGCAGCTTAGCATGGGGGGACAGCCAAATGAACACTGAAGCTTTCTTT	CASSLAWGDSQMNTEAFF
TRBV28	TRBJ1-1	NA	TRBD1	TGTGCCAGCAGTTCTTTTGGGACAGGGACCGCTGAAGCTTTCTTT	CASSSFGTGTAEAFF
TRBV16	TRBJ2-7	NA	NA	TGTGCCAGCAGCCAACCCGCAGGTCTTAGCTCCTACGAGCAGTACTTC	CASSQPAGLSSYEQYF
TRBV5-8	TRBJ2-1	NA	TRBD1	TGTGCCAGCAGCCTGATGGACAGGGAGCATGAGCAGTTCTTC	CASSLMDREHEQFF
TRBV10-3	TRBJ2-7	NA	TRBD1	TGTGCCATCAGTGGTACCACGGACAGGGGAAGGCCCGAGCAGTACTTC	CAISGTTDRGRPEQYF
TRBV28	TRBJ2-3	once	TRBD2	TGTGCCAGCACCCCCGAAGGGGGGACTAGCGGGTTAGGGACAGATACGCAGTATTTT	CASTPEGGTSGLGTDTQYF
TRBV15	TRBJ1-3	NA	NA	TGTGCCACCTTGAATCGGGATGAGGGAAACACCATATATTTT	CATLNRDEGNTIYF
TRBV28	TRBJ1-2	NA	NA	TGTGCCAGCAGTAGAGACAGCCTCGGAGGCTACACCTTC	CASSRDSLGGYTF
TRBV7-9	TRBJ1-2	NA	NA	TGTGCCAGCAGCTCGATCCTCAACAGTTTCCCTAACTATGGCTACACCTTC	CASSSILNSFPNYGYTF
TRBV7-9	TRBJ1-6	NA	NA	TGTGCCAGCAGCTCACAGGGAAGCTCCTATAATTCACCCCTCCACTTT	CASSSQGSSYNSPLHF
TRBV7-2	TRBJ1-2	few	TRBD1	TGTGCCAGCAGCCACAGGGGCTATGGCTACACCTTC	CASSHRGYGYTF
TRBV27	TRBJ2-7	NA	NA	TGTGCCAGCAGTTTATCATGGACACTGTCCTACGAGCAGTACTTC	CASSLSWTLSYEQYF
TRBV6-1	TRBJ1-2	NA	NA	TGTGCCAGCAAACAGGGATGGGGTGGCTACACCTTC	CASKQGWGGYTF
TRBV6-9	TRBJ1-1	NA	TRBD1	TGTGCCCTCGGACGGGGACAGATGAACACTGAAGCTTTCTTT	CALGRGQMNTEAFF
TRBV11-2	TRBJ1-2	NA	NA	TGTGCCAGCAGCCCCTTTTCAGGGCCGAGCAACTATGGCTACACCTTC	CASSPFSGPSNYGYTF
TRBV6-1	TRBJ1-4	NA	TRBD1	TGTGCCAGCAGTGAGGGACAGGGAGTCGAAAAACTGTTTTTT	CASSEGQGVEKLFF
TRBV9	TRBJ2-1	few	TRBD2	TGTGCCAGCGGACGGGGGGGCCCTAGGACGAATGAGCAGTTCTTC	CASGRGGPRTNEQFF
TRBV7-9	TRBJ1-5	NA	NA	TGTGCCAGCAGCCCGAGAGTAAATCAGCCCCAGCATTTT	CASSPRVNQPQHF
TRBV6-1	TRBJ1-6	NA	NA	TGTGCCAGCAGTGTGGAGGGAGTCGATTCACCCCTCCACTTT	CASSVEGVDSPLHF
TRBV9	TRBJ2-3	NA	TRBD2	TGTGCCAGCAGCCTTAGCGGGGGGACTAGCACAGATACGCAGTATTTT	CASSLSGGTSTDTQYF
TRBV7-9	TRBJ1-5	once	NA	TGTTCCAGCAGCTTAGACAGCTTAACTCAGCATTTT	CSSSLDSLTQHF
TRBV7-3	TRBJ2-7	NA	TRBD2	TGTGCCAGCAGCCAAGGACTAGCGGATCCTTACGAGCAGTACTTC	CASSQGLADPYEQYF
TRBV9	TRBJ2-7	NA	TRBD1	TGTGCCAGCAGCGAGGGACAGGGGGATACCTACGAGCAGTACTTC	CASSEGQGDTYEQYF
TRBV21-1	TRBJ2-7	few	NA	TGTGCCAGCAGCAAAGATTCGGGACAGGGGATCCCCTACGAGCAGTACTTC	CASSKDSGQGIPYEQYF
TRBV7-2	TRBJ2-7	NA	NA	TGTGCCAGCAGCCCCCGGGTCAGCAGCTCCTACGAGCAGTACTTC	CASSPRVSSSYEQYF
TRBV2	TRBJ2-7	NA	TRBD2	TGTGCCAGCAGTGAAGGCGGGGGGGCCTTGTACGAGCAGTACTTC	CASSEGGGALYEQYF
TRBV6-5	TRBJ2-2	NA	TRBD1	TGTGCCAGCAGGGGGACAGGGACCGGGGAGCTGTTTTTT	CASRGTGTGELFF